The rows below give T cell receptor beta chains drawn from one sample of a study of regulatory T cells in long-lasting Graves disease. A single record per CDR3 protein comes from TCRdb applying MiXCR to the multiplex PCR reads. The sample contains about 470,000 distinct CDR3 sequences, around 21% of which appear only once. The specimen comprised peripheral blood mononuclear cells (PBMCs), sampled when the disease was refractory, from a patient treated with antithyroid drugs. These receptors were collected from a female donor with Graves disease. Both conserved end residues are part of each CDR3. The D gene is left open where the match is weak. Clone size is stated in some rows and not others, as once, few, many or a class when expanded.

TRBV19,-,-,TRBJ2-5,CASSITGQSQTTQYF,TGTGCCAGTAGTATAACAGGACAGTCTCAAACGACCCAGTACTTC
TRBV28,-,-,TRBJ2-2,CASTRWSSGRGELFF,TGTGCCAGCACTAGATGGTCGAGCGGCCGTGGGGAGCTGTTTTTT
TRBV20-1,-,-,TRBJ2-7,CSARPRAPVSEQYF,TGCAGTGCTAGGCCCAGGGCCCCGGTAAGCGAGCAGTACTTC
TRBV5-1,-,-,TRBJ2-7,CASSGTGRISNEQYF,TGCGCCAGCAGCGGCACGGGCAGGATATCTAACGAGCAGTACTTC
TRBV11-2,many,-,TRBJ2-1,CASSLTSFSYNEQFF,TGTGCCAGCAGCCTTACTAGCTTCTCCTACAATGAGCAGTTCTTC
TRBV6-5,many,TRBD1,TRBJ1-1,CASSYSRQRQGWIEAFF,TGTGCCAGCAGTTACTCTCGCCAAAGACAGGGATGGATTGAAGCTTTCTTT
TRBV28,many,-,TRBJ1-5,CASSPEVGAVGQPQHF,TGTGCCAGCAGTCCCGAGGTGGGGGCAGTAGGGCAGCCCCAGCATTTT
TRBV24-1,-,TRBD1,TRBJ2-2,CATSEDRVYTGELFF,TGTGCCACCAGTGAGGACAGGGTGTACACCGGGGAGCTGTTTTTT
TRBV7-2,many,-,TRBJ1-5,CASRGTGSSNQPQHF,TGTGCCAGCAGAGGAACAGGGTCAAGCAATCAGCCCCAGCATTTT
TRBV27,-,-,TRBJ2-7,CASSLGLDYHYEQYF,TGTGCCAGCAGTTTAGGGCTTGACTACCACTACGAGCAGTACTTC
TRBV29-1,few,TRBD1,TRBJ2-7,CSVEGSYRGGSYEQYF,TGCAGCGTTGAAGGCTCCTACAGGGGTGGTTCCTACGAGCAGTACTTC
TRBV3-1,-,-,TRBJ2-2,CASTPREGGYTGELFF,TGTGCCAGCACTCCCCGAGAGGGCGGTTACACCGGGGAGCTGTTTTTT
TRBV5-1,few,-,TRBJ1-1,CASSLVAAEAFF,TGCGCCAGCAGCTTGGTCGCGGCTGAAGCTTTCTTT
TRBV10-3,few,-,TRBJ1-2,CAIRMDSHYGYTF,TGTGCCATCAGGATGGACAGTCACTATGGCTACACCTTC
TRBV27,-,TRBD1,TRBJ1-2,CASTPGTGGLLSGYTF,TGTGCCAGCACCCCCGGGACAGGGGGCCTACTTAGTGGCTACACCTTC
TRBV6-1,many,-,TRBJ2-7,CASTPGHTYEQYF,TGTGCCAGCACTCCGGGACACACCTACGAGCAGTACTTC
TRBV12-3/TRBV12-4,-,TRBD2,TRBJ2-7,CASSTLAGGSSYEQYF,TGTGCCAGCAGTACTCTAGCGGGAGGAAGCTCCTACGAGCAGTACTTC
TRBV28,many,TRBD1,TRBJ1-2,CATVQGTYGYTF,TGTGCCACCGTACAGGGGACGTATGGCTACACCTTC
TRBV3-1,many,TRBD1,TRBJ1-1,CASSPRDRANRNTEAFF,TGTGCCAGCAGCCCTCGGGACAGGGCGAATCGGAACACTGAAGCTTTCTTT
TRBV28,many,-,TRBJ1-4,CASSQVNEKLFF,TGTGCCAGCAGTCAGGTTAATGAAAAACTGTTTTTT